This T cell receptor (beta chain) came from a study of molecular identifiers for immune sequencing clone quantification. At the level of the study: Replicate experiments divided RNA from 20,000 or 100,000 naive CD8 cells into five parts and sequenced four.

TCRdb processed the PCR reads anew with MiXCR; each CDR3 protein has one entry. Of some 650,000 distinct CDR3 sequences in the sample, just under 20% are singletons; the top ten hold roughly 0.9%. This CDR3 comprises 12 residues. V shed 4 bases and J shed 4 bases, with 10 bases lying between them. Per the germline V gene, CDR1 is SQVTM and CDR2 is ANQGSEA. This clonotype showed up many times. This sequence originates from a human donor in good health. Some libraries in this study had Jurkat cell RNA spiked in. V gene TRBV29-1 combines with J gene TRBJ1-2; D may be TRBD1 (5 bases). The material sequenced was naive CD8+ T cells from blood, with Jurkat cell RNA spiked in. Described subset: FACS-sorted CD8+CD4-CCR7+CD45RA+ naive T cells. CDR3 DNA: TGCAGCGTTGTGGGGGGGGTCTATGGCTACACCTTC. Translating gives CSVVGGVYGYTF. Together with reference TRBV29-1 and TRBJ1-2, the CDR3 gives the full variable domain: SAVISQKPSRDICQRGTSLTIQCQVDSQVTMMFWYRQQPGQSLTLIATANQGSEATYESGFVIDKFPISRPNLTFSTLTVSNMSPEDSSIYLCSVVGGVYGYTFGSGTRLTVV.